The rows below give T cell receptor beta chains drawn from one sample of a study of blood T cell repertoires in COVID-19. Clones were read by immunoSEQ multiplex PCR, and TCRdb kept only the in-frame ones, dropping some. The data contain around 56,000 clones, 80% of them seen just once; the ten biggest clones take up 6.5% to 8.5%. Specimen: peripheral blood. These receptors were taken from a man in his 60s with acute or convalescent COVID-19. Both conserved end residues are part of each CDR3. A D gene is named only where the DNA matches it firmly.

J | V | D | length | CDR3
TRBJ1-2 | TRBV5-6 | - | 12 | CASSPSGDGYTF
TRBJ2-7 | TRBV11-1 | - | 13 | CASSPGSAFEQYF
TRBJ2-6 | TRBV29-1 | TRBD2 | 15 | CSVSGGSSGANVLTF
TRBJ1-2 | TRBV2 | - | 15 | CASRVTETYIYGYTF
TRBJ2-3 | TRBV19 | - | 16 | CARTGSPQILTDTQYF
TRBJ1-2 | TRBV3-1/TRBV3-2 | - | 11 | CASSLLYGYTF
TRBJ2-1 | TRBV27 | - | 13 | CASSLYRENEQFF
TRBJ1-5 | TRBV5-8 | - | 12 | CASNTQDQPQHF
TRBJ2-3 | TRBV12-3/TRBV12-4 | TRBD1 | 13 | CASKRGPPDTQYF
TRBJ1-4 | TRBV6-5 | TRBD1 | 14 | CASSYTGQGAKLFF
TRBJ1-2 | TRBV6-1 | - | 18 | CASSDIPGHGVEDYGYTF
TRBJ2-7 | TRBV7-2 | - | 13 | CASSSTVPYEQYF
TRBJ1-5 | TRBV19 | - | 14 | CASSEGVGNQPQHF
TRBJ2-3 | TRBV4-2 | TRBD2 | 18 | CASSQDALAGGRTDTQYF
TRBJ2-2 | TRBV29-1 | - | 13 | CSVDREDTGELFF
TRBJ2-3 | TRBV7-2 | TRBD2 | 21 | CASSLAPPSINGGADTDTQYF
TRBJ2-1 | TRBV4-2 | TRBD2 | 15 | CASSTLAGGLDEQFF
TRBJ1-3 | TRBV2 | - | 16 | CASHRGPQSSGNTIYF